The 19 T cell receptor beta chains below were found in one sample sequenced in a study of T cell clonotyping in hematopoietic cell transplantation. Some clones are missing from TCRdb's copy, which holds only in-frame ones; the method was immunoSEQ multiplex PCR. The data show roughly 4,600 clones, 94% seen once. This specimen was PBMCs, taken 180 days after allogeneic stem cell transplant. The receptors stem from a male patient aged 60 to 75 who had an allogeneic stem cell transplant from a related donor, so the T cells may come from the graft donor. Some clones in this sample may be carry-over from other donors' samples.

The CDR3 spells CASTTGTGGGKLFF. The CDR3 DNA reads as TGTGCCAGCACCACCGGGACAGGGGGCGGAAAACTGTTTTTT. The chain combines TRBV6-6 with TRBJ1-4; 12 nucleotides match TRBD1. From germline, CDR1 is MNHNY and CDR2 SVGAGI (reference sequence). V was clipped by 7 bases and J by 10 bases; unmatched bases: 7. The CDR3 spans 14 residues.

The V call is TRBV5-6, the J call TRBJ2-3; D unresolved. The CDR3 loop spans 13 amino acids. Per germline, CDR1 SGHDT and CDR2 YYEEEE. Trimming removed 2 bases from V and 2 bases from J, with 6 bases in between. The CDR3 spells CASSLIPTDTQYF. The DNA of the CDR3 is TGTGCCAGCAGCTTAATCCCCACAGATACGCAGTATTTT.

This sequence joins TRBV7-9 and TRBJ2-1; 9 nucleotides agree with TRBD2. Looked up from germline, CDR1 is SEHNR and CDR2 is FQNEAQ (reference sequence). This CDR3 has 15 residues. Germline trimming cut 6 bases from V and 1 base from J; bases unmatched to any gene: 4. This chain's CDR3 is CASRTSGFSYNEQFF. DNA for the CDR3: TGTGCCAGCAGAACTAGCGGGTTTTCCTACAATGAGCAGTTCTTC. Using reference TRBV7-9 and TRBJ2-1 for the parts outside the CDR3, the full variable domain is DTGVSQNPRHKITKRGQNVTFRCDPISEHNRLYWYRQTLGQGPEFLTYFQNEAQLEKSRLLSDRFSAERPKGSFSTLEIQRTEQGDSAMYLCASRTSGFSYNEQFFGPGTRLTVL.

The chain uses TRBV11-3 and TRBJ1-2; 7 bases align to TRBD1. The V and J ends lost 0 bases and 4 bases, in that order; junction bases with no gene match: 2. CDR1 is SGHNT, CDR2 YENEEA, per germline. The CDR3 loop spans 14 amino acids. CDR3 region: CASSLEAGGYGYTF. CDR3 in DNA: TGTGCCAGCAGCTTAGAGGCAGGGGGCTATGGCTACACCTTC.

J is TRBJ1-2 and V is TRBV29-1; D gene unclear. The ends were cut back, 0 bases at V and 7 bases at J, with 9 bases in the middle. From germline, CDR1 is SQVTM and CDR2 ANQGSEA. The CDR3 runs 12 residues. The CDR3 coding sequence is TGCAGCGTTGAAGACAGTTGGTTTGGCTACACCTTC. This translates into CSVEDSWFGYTF.

The chain combines TRBV5-6 with TRBJ1-4; TRBD1 matches 9 bases. Trimming cost V 4 bases and J 8 bases; bases outside gene matches: 9. Germline loops: CDR1 SGHDT, CDR2 YYEEEE. The CDR3 sequence is 15 residues long. Written as DNA, the CDR3 is TGTGCCAGCAGCCCGTTGGGACAGGGCTGGGAAAAACTGTTTTTT. Translating it yields CASSPLGQGWEKLFF.

The V and J genes are TRBV27 and TRBJ2-6; tentative D call: TRBD1 (6 bases). CDR1 is MNHEY, CDR2 SMNVEV, per germline (reference sequence). V was clipped by 3 bases and J by 2 bases, with 8 bases between them. This CDR3 region has 15 residues. The chain's CDR3 is CASSLNRAGANVLTF. CDR3 bases: TGTGCCAGCAGTTTGAACAGGGCTGGGGCCAACGTCCTGACTTTC.

This CDR3 reads CASSQELRQVYGYTF. CDR3 bases: TGTGCCAGCAGCCAAGAGCTGAGACAGGTCTATGGCTACACCTTC. V gene TRBV4-2 combines with J gene TRBJ1-2; D is perhaps TRBD1 (6 bases). Germline assignment: CDR1 LGHNA and CDR2 YNFKEQ. The V end was cut by 0 bases, the J end by 4 bases, with 12 bases between. The length of the CDR3 is 15 residues.

The CDR3 DNA is TGCGCCAGCAGCTTGGTCCGGAACTATGGCTACACCTTC. Protein: CASSLVRNYGYTF. The rearrangement links TRBV5-1 to TRBJ1-2, with D unresolved. Germline CDR1 SGHRS, CDR2 YFSETQ. Between the trimmed V and J ends, which lost 0 bases and 2 bases, there was a span of 5 bases. CDR3 length: 13 residues.

The J gene is TRBJ1-5, the V gene TRBV19; 9 bases align to TRBD1. Losses at the gene ends were 3 bases for V and 0 bases for J; bases not matched to a gene: 6. Germline values: CDR1 LNHDA, CDR2 SQIVND (reference sequence). The CDR3 contains 17 residues. CDR3: CASSIQGQGASNQPQHF. The CDR3 nucleotides are TGTGCCAGTAGTATTCAGGGACAGGGCGCTAGCAATCAGCCCCAGCATTTT.

The genes are TRBV19 and TRBJ2-5, with 8 bases identical to TRBD2. The V segment lost 3 bases and the J segment 3 bases; nucleotides outside the gene matches: 6. This CDR3 has 15 residues. Germline CDR1 LNHDA, CDR2 SQIVND (reference sequence). The DNA of the CDR3 is TGTGCCAGTAGTATCTCTCTAGCGGGCGAAGAGACCCAGTACTTC. Residues: CASSISLAGEETQYF. The full variable domain, rest sourced from reference TRBV19 and TRBJ2-5, is DGGITQSPKYLFRKEGQNVTLSCEQNLNHDAMYWYRQDPGQGLRLIYYSQIVNDFQKGDIAEGYSVSREKKESFPLTVTSAQKNPTAFYLCASSISLAGEETQYFGPGTRLLVL.

This clone has only a few counts. V usage is TRBV29-1 and J usage is TRBJ1-2; D may be TRBD1 (5 bases). Trimming shortened V by 0 bases and J by 9 bases, and 20 bases separated the two germline ends. The germline gives CDR1 SQVTM, CDR2 ANQGSEA. This CDR3 is built from 15 residues. As DNA, the CDR3 is TGCAGCGTTGAAGATCTTTCTGTGGGGCAGGCCAGCTACACCTTC. Its translation: CSVEDLSVGQASYTF.

This chain links TRBV6-6 with TRBJ2-3; maybe TRBD2 (6 bases). With 0 bases removed from V and 3 bases from J, the gap between germline ends came to 7 bases. Per germline, CDR1 MNHNY and CDR2 SVGAGI (reference sequence). The CDR3 totals 14 residues. CDR3 DNA sequence: TGTGCCAGCAGTTACTCCGGGACTACAGATACGCAGTATTTT. Translating gives CASSYSGTTDTQYF.

The CDR3 nucleotides are TGTGCCTGGAGTGTTAGCTACGAGCAGTACTTC. Residues: CAWSVSYEQYF. The chain carries TRBV30 and TRBJ2-7, with D uncertain. The CDR3 spans 11 residues. Trimming shortened V by 0 bases and J by 3 bases, and 3 bases separated the two germline ends. The V gene's germline CDR1 is GTSNPN and CDR2 SVGIG (reference sequence). Full variable domain (outside the CDR3, taken from reference TRBV30 and TRBJ2-7): SQTIHQWPATLVQPVGSPLSLECTVEGTSNPNLYWYRQAAGRGLQLLFYSVGIGQISSEVPQNLSASRPQDRQFILSSKKLLLSDSGFYLCAWSVSYEQYFGPGTRLTVT.

The chain carries TRBV4-1 and TRBJ1-1; D uncertain. The V and J ends lost 5 bases and 8 bases respectively, with 12 bases between them. CDR3 length equals 12 residues. The germline V gene has CDR1 MGHRA and CDR2 YSYEKL. The CDR3 sequence: CASSFGRREAFF. The CDR3 DNA follows: TGCGCCAGCAGCTTTGGACGCCGAGAAGCTTTCTTT.

The chain carries TRBV6-6 and TRBJ2-5; 7 nucleotides match TRBD1. The CDR3 sequence is 14 residues long. The V gene end was trimmed by 5 bases and the J gene end by 2 bases; junction bases not matched to a gene: 5. In germline, CDR1 is MNHNY, CDR2 SVGAGI (reference sequence). CDR3 DNA sequence: TGTGCCAGCAGTCTGACAGGGCTACAAGAGACCCAGTACTTC. Its protein product is CASSLTGLQETQYF.

This clone occurred a few times. The rearrangement links TRBV18 to TRBJ2-7; D not resolved. The germline V gene encodes CDR1 KGHSH and CDR2 LQKENI. The V gene lost 6 bases and the J gene lost 4 bases, with 13 bases spanning the gap. This CDR3 comprises 13 residues. Written as DNA, the CDR3 is TGTGCCAGCTCCCGAGAAGTTAATTACGAGCAGTACTTC. This codes for CASSREVNYEQYF. Filled out from reference TRBV18 and TRBJ2-7, the complete variable domain reads NAGVMQNPRHLVRRRGQEARLRCSPMKGHSHVYWYRQLPEEGLKFMVYLQKENIIDESGMPKERFSAEFPKEGPSILRIQQVVRGDSAAYFCASSREVNYEQYFGPGTRLTVT.

This chain links TRBV4-3 with TRBJ1-6; D might be TRBD1 (6 bases). Trimming removed 4 bases at V and 0 bases at J, with 7 bases between. Germline CDR1 is LGHNA and CDR2 is YSLEER. The length of the CDR3 is 15 residues. This chain's CDR3 is CASSRDTSYNSPLHF. The CDR3 DNA is TGCGCCAGCAGCCGGGACACCTCCTATAATTCACCCCTCCACTTT.

The gene calls are TRBV7-2 and TRBJ2-5, with D tentatively TRBD1 (6 bases). Trimming removed 3 bases from V and 10 bases from J, with 9 bases in between. CDR3 length: 11 residues. The germline V gene has CDR1 SGHTA and CDR2 FQGNSA. The CDR3 reads CASSFGQNQYF. In nucleotides, the CDR3 is TGTGCCAGCAGCTTTGGACAGAACCAGTACTTC.